This TCR beta chain was documented in a study of T cell repertoires in cytomegalovirus infection. The overall study: Through public TCR beta signatures, both CMV infection and matching HLA type were indicated.

General study points: HLA-C-restricted CMV-specific TCR beta clonotypes were dominant in the ex vivo response.

V was clipped by 1 base and J by 5 bases, with 11 bases between them. CDR3 length equals 14 residues. Per the germline V gene, CDR1 is MDHEN and CDR2 is SYDVKM. TCRdb recomputed calls from the reads with MiXCR, one row per CDR3 protein. The top ten clones hold roughly 8% of a sample with nearly 650,000 distinct CDR3 sequences, roughly 26% of them seen once. This clonotype came up a few times. The target antigen is unknown. The chain is built from TRBV28 and TRBJ2-5; D uncertain. This TCR was recovered from a human donor in good health (CMV status not recorded). Some clones in this sample may be carry-over from other donors' samples. Sequences were obtained from CD8+ T cells from PBMCs. The CDR3 region is CASSLSQSGETQYF. DNA of the CDR3: TGTGCCAGCAGTTTATCCCAGTCGGGCGAGACCCAGTACTTC.